This entry concerns a single TCR beta chain. Its antigen is currently not known. No clone much larger than this one lies a single base away; base qualities are absent. The CDR3 holds 17 amino acids from the cysteine to the phenylalanine. Of the read, only the CDR3 DNA is kept; its 51 bases are in frame from base 1. In the germline V gene, CDR1 corresponds to LGHNT and CDR2 to FRNRAP. Here V drops 5 bases and J drops 0 bases, and the junction holds 4 bases not matched to any gene. This sample stems from a study of T cell changes during pregnancy in multiple sclerosis (dated by TCRdb to between 2017 and 2020). About the full investigation: The study examined how the T cell repertoire changed over the course of pregnancy in women with multiple sclerosis.

Library prep was done by the immunoSEQ multiplex PCR assay. TCRdb took over this immuneACCESS table, retaining in-frame rearrangements with V and J assigned. Such tables are incomplete; in checked studies, under half of the missing clones stem from an unresolved V gene, and the remainder is unexplained. This sample lists more than 70,000 clones; around 94% were detected once. The ten largest account for 2.3% of the sample. The chain uses TRBV12-5 and TRBJ2-2; 12 junctional bases match TRBD2. Sequencing used peripheral blood, obtained before pregnancy. The receptor's source is a female donor with multiple sclerosis, enrolled in a pregnancy study. This receptor carries the CDR3 CASGPGTSGSNTGELFF. The sequence in DNA is TGTGCTAGTGGTCCAGGGACTAGCGGGTCGAACACCGGGGAGCTGTTTTTT.